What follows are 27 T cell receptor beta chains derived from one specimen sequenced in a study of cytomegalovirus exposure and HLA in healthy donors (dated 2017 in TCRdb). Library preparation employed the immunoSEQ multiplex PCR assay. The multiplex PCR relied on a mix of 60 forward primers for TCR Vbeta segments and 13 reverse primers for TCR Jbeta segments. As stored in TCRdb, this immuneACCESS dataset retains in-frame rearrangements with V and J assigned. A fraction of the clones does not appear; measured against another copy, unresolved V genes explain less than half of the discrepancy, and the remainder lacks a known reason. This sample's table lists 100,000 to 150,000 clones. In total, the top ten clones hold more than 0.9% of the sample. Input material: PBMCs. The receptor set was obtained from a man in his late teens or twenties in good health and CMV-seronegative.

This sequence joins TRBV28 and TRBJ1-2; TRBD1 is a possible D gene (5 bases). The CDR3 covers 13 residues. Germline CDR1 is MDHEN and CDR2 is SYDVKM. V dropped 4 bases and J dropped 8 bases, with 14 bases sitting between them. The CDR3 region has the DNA TGTGCCAGCAGTTACGGGAGGAGGGACGGCTACACCTTC. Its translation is CASSYGRRDGYTF.

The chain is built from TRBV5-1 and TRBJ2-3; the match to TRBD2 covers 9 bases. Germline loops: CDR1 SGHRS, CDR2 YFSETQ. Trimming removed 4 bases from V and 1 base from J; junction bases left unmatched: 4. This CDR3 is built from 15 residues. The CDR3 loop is CASSRLAGGTDTQYF. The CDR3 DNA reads TGCGCCAGCAGCAGATTAGCGGGGGGCACAGATACGCAGTATTTT.

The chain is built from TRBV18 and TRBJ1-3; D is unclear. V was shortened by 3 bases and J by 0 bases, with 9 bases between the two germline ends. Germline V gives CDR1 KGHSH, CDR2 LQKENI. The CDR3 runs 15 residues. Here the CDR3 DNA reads TGTGCCAGCTCACCGGTCGGGGACTCTGGAAACACCATATATTTT. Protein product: CASSPVGDSGNTIYF.

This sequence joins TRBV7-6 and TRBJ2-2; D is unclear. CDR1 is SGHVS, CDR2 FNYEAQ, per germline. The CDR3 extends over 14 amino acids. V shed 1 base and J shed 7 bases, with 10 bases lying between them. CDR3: CASSLVERGGELFF. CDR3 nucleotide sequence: TGTGCCAGCAGCTTAGTTGAAAGAGGCGGGGAGCTGTTTTTT.

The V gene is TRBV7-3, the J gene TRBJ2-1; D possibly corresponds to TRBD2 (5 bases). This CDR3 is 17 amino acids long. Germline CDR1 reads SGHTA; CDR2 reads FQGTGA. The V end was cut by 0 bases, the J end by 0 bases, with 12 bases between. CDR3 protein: CASSLTLTGSSYNEQFF. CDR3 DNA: TGTGCCAGCAGCTTAACCCTGACGGGGAGCTCCTACAATGAGCAGTTCTTC.

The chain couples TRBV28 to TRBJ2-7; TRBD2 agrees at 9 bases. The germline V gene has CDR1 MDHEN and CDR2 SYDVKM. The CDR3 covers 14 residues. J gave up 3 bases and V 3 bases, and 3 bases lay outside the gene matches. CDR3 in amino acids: CASSFSSGVYEQYF. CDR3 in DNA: TGTGCCAGCAGTTTTTCTAGCGGGGTCTACGAGCAGTACTTC.

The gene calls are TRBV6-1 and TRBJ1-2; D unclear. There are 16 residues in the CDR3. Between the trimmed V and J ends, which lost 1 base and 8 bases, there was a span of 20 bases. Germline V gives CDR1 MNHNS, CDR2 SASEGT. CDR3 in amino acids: CASSEGRFRILRGYTF. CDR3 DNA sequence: TGTGCCAGCAGTGAAGGTCGATTTAGGATACTGAGGGGCTACACCTTC.

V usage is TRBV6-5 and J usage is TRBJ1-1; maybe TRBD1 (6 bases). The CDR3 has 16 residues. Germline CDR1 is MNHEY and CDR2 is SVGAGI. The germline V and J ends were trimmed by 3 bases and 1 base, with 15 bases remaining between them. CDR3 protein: CASSYNRVVRNTEAFF. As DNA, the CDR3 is TGTGCCAGCAGTTATAACAGGGTGGTGAGGAACACTGAAGCTTTCTTT.

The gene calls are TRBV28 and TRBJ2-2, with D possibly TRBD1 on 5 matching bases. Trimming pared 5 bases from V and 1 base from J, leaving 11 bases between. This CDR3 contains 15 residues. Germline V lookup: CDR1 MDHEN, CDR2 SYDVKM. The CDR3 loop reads CASSPTTENTGELFF. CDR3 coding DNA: TGTGCCAGCAGTCCGACGACAGAGAACACCGGGGAGCTGTTTTTT.

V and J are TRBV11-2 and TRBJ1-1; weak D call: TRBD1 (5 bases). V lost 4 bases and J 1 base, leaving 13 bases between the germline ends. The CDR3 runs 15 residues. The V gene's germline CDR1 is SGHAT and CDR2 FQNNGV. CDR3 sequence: CASSSGLQGNTEAFF. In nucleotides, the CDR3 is TGTGCCAGCAGCTCTGGGCTGCAGGGGAACACTGAAGCTTTCTTT.

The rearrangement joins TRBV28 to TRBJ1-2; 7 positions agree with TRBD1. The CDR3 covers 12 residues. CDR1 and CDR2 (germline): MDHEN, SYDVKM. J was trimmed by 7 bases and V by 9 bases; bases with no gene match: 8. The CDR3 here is CASLRRGLGYTF. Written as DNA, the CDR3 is TGTGCCAGTTTAAGAAGGGGGCTTGGCTACACCTTC.

The CDR3 is CASSLGGRRYPSGELFF. CDR3 in DNA: TGTGCCAGCAGCTTAGGGGGCAGGAGATACCCATCCGGGGAGCTGTTTTTT. The J gene is TRBJ2-2, the V gene TRBV7-2; TRBD1 is a possible D gene (5 bases). Per germline, CDR1 SGHTA and CDR2 FQGNSA. V was cut by 1 base and J by 6 bases, with 18 bases left in between. The CDR3 is 17 residues long.

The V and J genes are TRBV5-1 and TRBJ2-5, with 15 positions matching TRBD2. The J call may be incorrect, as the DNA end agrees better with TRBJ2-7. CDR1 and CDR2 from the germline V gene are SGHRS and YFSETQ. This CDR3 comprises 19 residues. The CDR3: CASSPGLAGGGGISYEQYF. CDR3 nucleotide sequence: TGCGCCAGCAGCCCTGGACTAGCGGGAGGGGGGGGAATCTCCTACGAGCAGTACTTC.

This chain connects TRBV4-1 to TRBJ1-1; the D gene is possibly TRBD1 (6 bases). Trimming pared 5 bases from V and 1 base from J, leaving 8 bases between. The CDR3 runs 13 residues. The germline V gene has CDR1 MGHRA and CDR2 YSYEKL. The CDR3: CASSLGGNTEAFF. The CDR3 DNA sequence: TGCGCCAGCAGCTTAGGGGGGAACACTGAAGCTTTCTTT.

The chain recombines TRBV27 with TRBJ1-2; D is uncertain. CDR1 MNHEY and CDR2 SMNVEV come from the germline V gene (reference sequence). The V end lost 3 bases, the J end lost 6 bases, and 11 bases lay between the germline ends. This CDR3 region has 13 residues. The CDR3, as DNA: TGTGCCAGCAGTTTTCGGGGTGGTGATGGCTACACCTTC. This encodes CASSFRGGDGYTF.

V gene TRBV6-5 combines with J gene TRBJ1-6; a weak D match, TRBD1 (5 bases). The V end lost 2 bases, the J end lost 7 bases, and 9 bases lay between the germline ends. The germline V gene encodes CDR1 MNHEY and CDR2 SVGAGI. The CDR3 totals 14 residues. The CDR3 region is CASSYQGRNSPLHF. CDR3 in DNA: TGTGCCAGCAGTTACCAGGGTAGAAATTCACCCCTCCACTTT.

CDR3 DNA sequence: TGCGCCAGCAGCTTGGGATTGGTGAGCGGCTATGGCTACACCTTC. It codes for CASSLGLVSGYGYTF. The chain uses TRBV5-1 and TRBJ1-2; D ambiguous. Looked up from germline, CDR1 is SGHRS and CDR2 is YFSETQ. V was shortened by 0 bases and J by 4 bases, with 13 bases between the two germline ends. The CDR3 has 15 residues. Drawing the rest from reference TRBV5-1 and TRBJ1-2, the complete variable domain is KAGVTQTPRYLIKTRGQQVTLSCSPISGHRSVSWYQQTPGQGLQFLFEYFSETQRNKGNFPGRFSGRQFSNSRSEMNVSTLELGDSALYLCASSLGLVSGYGYTFGSGTRLTVV.

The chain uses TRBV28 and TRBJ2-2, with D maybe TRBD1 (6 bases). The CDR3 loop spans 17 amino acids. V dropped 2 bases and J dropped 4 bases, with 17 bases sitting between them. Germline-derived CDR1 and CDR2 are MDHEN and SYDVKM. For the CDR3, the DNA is TGTGCCAGCAGTTTACTCGGGGCTAGGGGGTCCACCGGGGAGCTGTTTTTT. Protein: CASSLLGARGSTGELFF.

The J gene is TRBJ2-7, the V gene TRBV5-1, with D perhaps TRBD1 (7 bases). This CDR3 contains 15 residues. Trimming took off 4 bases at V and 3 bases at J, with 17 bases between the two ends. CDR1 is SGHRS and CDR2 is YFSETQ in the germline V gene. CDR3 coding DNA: TGCGCCAGCAGCCTACGCGGGACAGATCACTACGAGCAGTACTTC. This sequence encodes CASSLRGTDHYEQYF.

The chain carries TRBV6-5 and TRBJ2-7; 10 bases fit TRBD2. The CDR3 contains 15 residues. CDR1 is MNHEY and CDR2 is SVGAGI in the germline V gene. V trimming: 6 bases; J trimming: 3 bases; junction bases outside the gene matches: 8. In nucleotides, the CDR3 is TGTGCCAGCAGACCTTATAGCGGGGGGATCTACGAGCAGTACTTC. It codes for CASRPYSGGIYEQYF.

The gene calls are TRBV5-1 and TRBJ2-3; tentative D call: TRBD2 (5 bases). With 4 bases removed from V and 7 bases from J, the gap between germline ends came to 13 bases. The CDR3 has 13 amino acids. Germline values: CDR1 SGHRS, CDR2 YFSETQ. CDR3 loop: CASSAGDQNTQYF. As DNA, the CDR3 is TGCGCCAGCAGCGCCGGGGATCAGAATACGCAGTATTTT.

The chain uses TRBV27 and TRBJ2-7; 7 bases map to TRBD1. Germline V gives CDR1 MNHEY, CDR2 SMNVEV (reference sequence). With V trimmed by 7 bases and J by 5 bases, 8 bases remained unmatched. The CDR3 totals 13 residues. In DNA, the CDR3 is TGTGCCAGCAAATTAGGGGGCTTGAACGAGCAGTACTTC. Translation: CASKLGGLNEQYF.

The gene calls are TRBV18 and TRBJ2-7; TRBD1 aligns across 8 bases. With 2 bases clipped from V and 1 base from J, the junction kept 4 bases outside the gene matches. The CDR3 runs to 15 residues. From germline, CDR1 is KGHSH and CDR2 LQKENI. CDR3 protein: CASSPVRTGSYEQYF. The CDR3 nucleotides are TGTGCCAGCTCACCAGTCAGGACAGGGTCCTACGAGCAGTACTTC.

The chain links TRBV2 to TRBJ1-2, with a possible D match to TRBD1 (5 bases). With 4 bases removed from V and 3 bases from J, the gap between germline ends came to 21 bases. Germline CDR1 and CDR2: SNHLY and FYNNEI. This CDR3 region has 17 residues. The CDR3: CASSGKDVGGEYYGYTF. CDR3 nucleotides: TGTGCCAGCAGTGGCAAGGATGTGGGGGGGGAGTACTATGGCTACACCTTC.

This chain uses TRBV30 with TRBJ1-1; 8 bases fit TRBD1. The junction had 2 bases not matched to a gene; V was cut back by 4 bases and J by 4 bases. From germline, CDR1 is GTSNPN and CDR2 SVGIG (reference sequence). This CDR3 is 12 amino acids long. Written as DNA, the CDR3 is TGTGCCTGGATAACAGGGGGCACTGAAGCTTTCTTT. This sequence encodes CAWITGGTEAFF.

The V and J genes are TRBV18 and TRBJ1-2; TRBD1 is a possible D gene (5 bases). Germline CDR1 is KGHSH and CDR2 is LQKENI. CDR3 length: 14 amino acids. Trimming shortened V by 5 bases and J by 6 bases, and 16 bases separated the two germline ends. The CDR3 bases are TGTGCCAGCTCAACCTCACAGGATGCGCATGGCTACACCTTC. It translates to CASSTSQDAHGYTF.

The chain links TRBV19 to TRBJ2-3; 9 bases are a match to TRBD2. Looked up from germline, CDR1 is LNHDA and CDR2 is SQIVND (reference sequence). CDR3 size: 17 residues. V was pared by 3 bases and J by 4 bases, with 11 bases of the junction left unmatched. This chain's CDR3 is CASSIGSLAGLSDTQYF. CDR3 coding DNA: TGTGCCAGTAGTATCGGGTCTCTAGCGGGGTTGTCAGATACGCAGTATTTT.